The rows below give T cell receptor beta chains drawn from one sample of a study of CXCR3-negative and CXCR3-positive naive CD8 T cells. From its re-call of the 5' RACE reads, TCRdb lists each CDR3 protein once, without DNA. The record lists roughly 7,200 distinct CDR3 sequences, of which the ten most abundant hold roughly 1.5%. Sequencing input: naive CXCR3- CD8+ T cells from blood. These receptor sequences come from a human donor in good health. Some clones in this sample may be carry-over from other donors' samples. CDR3s include the opening cysteine and the closing phenylalanine or tryptophan. Clone size, where shown, is once, few, many, or a class for clones that have expanded.

clone_size j_call v_call cdr3_aa
medium-sized TRBJ2-7 TRBV7-2 CASSLPHRGDEQYF
medium-sized TRBJ2-1 TRBV7-8 CASSPATGGYNEQFF
. TRBJ2-7 TRBV28 CASRVGAGVSEQYF
. TRBJ2-1 TRBV7-9 CASSPKTSGLYNEQFF
medium-sized TRBJ1-1 TRBV6-5 CASSFTITGSTEAFF
medium-sized TRBJ1-1 TRBV27 CASSLIAGMNTEAFF
. TRBJ2-7 TRBV5-1 CASSLAPGSGYEQYF
large TRBJ2-1 TRBV9 CASSGYNEQFF
medium-sized TRBJ2-7 TRBV25-1 CASSELSLGDEQYF
medium-sized TRBJ2-3 TRBV4-1 CASSQELPPGIGQYF
. TRBJ2-1 TRBV3-1 CASSQVLLGYNEQFF
. TRBJ1-1 TRBV5-4 CASSFSPRTVEFREAFF
medium-sized TRBJ2-1 TRBV29-1 CSVEDQGDGYNEQFF
medium-sized TRBJ1-1 TRBV29-1 CSVPSSNTEAFF
. TRBJ2-5 TRBV28 CASRGWETQYF
. TRBJ2-4 TRBV21-1 CASSTRPGDLAKNIQYF
medium-sized TRBJ2-6 TRBV10-3 CAISELGSGANVLTF
. TRBJ1-2 TRBV7-2 CASSLEQGSYGYTF
. TRBJ2-7 TRBV27 CASSLNPLREQYF